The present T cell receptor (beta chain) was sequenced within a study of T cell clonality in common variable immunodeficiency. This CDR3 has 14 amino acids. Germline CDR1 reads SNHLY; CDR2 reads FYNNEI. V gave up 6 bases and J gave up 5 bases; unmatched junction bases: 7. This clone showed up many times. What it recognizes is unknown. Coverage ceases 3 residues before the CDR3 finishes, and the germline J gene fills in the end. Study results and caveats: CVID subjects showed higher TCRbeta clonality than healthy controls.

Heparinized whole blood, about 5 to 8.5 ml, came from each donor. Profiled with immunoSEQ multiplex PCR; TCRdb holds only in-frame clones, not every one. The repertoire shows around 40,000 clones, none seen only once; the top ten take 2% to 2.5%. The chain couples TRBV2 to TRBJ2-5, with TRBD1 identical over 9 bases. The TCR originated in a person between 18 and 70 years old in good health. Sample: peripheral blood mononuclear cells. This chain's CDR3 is CASRGTGLSETQYF. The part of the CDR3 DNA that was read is TGTGCCAGCAGGGGGACAGGGTTGTCGGAGACC. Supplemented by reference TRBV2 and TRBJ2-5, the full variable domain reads EPEVTQTPSHQVTQMGQEVILRCVPISNHLYFYWYRQILGQKVEFLVSFYNNEISEKSEIFDDQFSVERPDGSNFTLKIRSTKLEDSAMYFCASRGTGLSETQYFGPGTRLLVL.